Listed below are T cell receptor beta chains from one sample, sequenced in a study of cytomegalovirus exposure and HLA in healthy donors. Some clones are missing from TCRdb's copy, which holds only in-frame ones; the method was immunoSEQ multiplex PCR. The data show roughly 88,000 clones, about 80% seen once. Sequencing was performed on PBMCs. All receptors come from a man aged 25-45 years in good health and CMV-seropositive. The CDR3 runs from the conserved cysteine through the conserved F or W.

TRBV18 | CASSARLNTEAFF
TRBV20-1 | CSAPFVGRPFF
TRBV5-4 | CASSSRRGGVYGYTF
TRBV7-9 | CASSPSVEAFF
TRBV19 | CASSIDHMRNEQFF
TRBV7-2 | CASSSFPEKLFF
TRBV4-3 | CASSQGPPGRYGYTF
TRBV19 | CASSIRASGTSNTQYF
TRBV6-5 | CASSSSRGVREAFF
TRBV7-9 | CASSSGTGASLGGYTF
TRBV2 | CASSEQGTATYGYTF
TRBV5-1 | CASSLVALGGELFF
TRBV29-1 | CSVSSSHANYGYTF
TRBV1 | CTSSQAGVYGYTF
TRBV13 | CASSKDRAAKNIQYF
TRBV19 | CASSRGQGLGNQPQHF
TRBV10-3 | CAISAGRGPQHF
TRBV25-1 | CASSEMAGYGYTF
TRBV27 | CASSSLGLADQFF
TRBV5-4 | CASSFGTSGASTDTQYF
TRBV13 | CASSLRGSVHNEQFF
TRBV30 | CAWRGGLSYEQYF
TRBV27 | CASKGLGISEAFF
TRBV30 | CAWTAGTSGYEQYF
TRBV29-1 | CSVEVGETQYF
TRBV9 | CASSVVASLQETQYF
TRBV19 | CASSPGSGSNQPQHF
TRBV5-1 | CASGPGVTEEQYF
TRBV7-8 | CASSLGAGGADTQYF
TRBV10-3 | CAIGENNEQFF
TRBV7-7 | CASSPGLAGIRDTQYF
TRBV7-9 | CASSASPLLYEQYF
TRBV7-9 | CASSHRDRAKSEQFF
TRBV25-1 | CASSRGYIQYF
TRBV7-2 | CASSARDRLSGELFF
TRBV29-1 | CSVDGDSGYTF
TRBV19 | CASILFGGVNTEAFF
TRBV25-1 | CASSEFLSGGPNTGELFF
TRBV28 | CASSLQRDSPLVVF
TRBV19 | CASSIRGQSYEQYF
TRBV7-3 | CASSLRGQRLSGANVLTF